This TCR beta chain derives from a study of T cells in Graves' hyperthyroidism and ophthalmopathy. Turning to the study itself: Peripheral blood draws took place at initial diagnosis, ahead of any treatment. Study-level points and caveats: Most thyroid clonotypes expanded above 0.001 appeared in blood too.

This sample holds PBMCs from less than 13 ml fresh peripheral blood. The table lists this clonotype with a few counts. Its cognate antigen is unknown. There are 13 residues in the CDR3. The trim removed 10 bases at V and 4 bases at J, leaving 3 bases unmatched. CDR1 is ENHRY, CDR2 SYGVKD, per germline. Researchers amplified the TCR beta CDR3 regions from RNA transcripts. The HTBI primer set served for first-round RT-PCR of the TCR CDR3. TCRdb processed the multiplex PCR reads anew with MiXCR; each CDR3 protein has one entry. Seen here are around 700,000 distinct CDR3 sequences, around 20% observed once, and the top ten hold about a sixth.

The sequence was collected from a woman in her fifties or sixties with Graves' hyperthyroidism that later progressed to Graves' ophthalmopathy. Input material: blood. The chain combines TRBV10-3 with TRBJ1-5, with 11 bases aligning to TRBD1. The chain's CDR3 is CATWDRGNQPQHF. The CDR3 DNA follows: TGTGCCACCTGGGACAGGGGGAATCAGCCCCAGCATTTT.